This T cell receptor beta chain was sequenced for a study of post-analysis software for immune sequencing data. Study overall: The patients showed relapsing-remitting, secondary progressive and progressive-relapsing multiple sclerosis courses.

Study-wide points: Batch-mates among the samples co-clustered strongly by F measure. Among multiple sclerosis patients, normalized Chao1 diversity was significantly below that of controls.

As concerns this clonotype: Its antigen is still unknown.

Incorporated into the TCR beta cDNA libraries were unique molecular identifiers, which served to reduce PCR and sequencing biases. Around 460,000 cDNA molecules came from around 0.96 to 9.9 million T cells. TCRdb ran MiXCR on the PCR reads and lists one entry per CDR3 protein. The sample lists a few hundred thousand distinct CDR3 sequences, roughly 38% occurring once. Sequenced sample: blood. The clonotype originates from a girl under 10 years old with multiple sclerosis.

The CDR3 protein is CASSLLDSGDSYTF. In nucleotides, the CDR3 is TGTGCCAGCAGCCTTCTGGACAGCGGGGACAGCTACACCTTC. V usage is TRBV6-2 or TRBV6-3 and J usage is TRBJ1-2; D is possibly TRBD1 (6 bases). Germline V gene sequence: CDR1 MNHEY, CDR2 SVGEGT. This CDR3 is built from 14 residues. V gave up 6 bases and J gave up 9 bases, with 20 bases separating them.